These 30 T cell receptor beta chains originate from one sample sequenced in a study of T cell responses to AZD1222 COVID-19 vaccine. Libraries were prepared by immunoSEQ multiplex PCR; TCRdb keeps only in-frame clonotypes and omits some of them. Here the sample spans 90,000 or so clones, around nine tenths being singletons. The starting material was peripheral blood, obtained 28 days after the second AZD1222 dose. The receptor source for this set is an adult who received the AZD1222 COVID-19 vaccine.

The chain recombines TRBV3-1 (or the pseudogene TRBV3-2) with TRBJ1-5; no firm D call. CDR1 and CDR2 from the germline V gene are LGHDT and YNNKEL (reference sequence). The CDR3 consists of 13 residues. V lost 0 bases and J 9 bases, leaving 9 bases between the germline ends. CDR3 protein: CASSQDRWGPQHF. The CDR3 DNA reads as TGTGCCAGCAGCCAAGATCGATGGGGGCCCCAGCATTTT.

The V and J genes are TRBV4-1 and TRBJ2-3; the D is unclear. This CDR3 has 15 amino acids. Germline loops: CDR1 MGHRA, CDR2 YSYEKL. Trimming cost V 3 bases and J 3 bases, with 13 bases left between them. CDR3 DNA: TGCGCCAGCAGCCAGCAAGACGAGACTACAGATACGCAGTATTTT. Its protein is CASSQQDETTDTQYF.

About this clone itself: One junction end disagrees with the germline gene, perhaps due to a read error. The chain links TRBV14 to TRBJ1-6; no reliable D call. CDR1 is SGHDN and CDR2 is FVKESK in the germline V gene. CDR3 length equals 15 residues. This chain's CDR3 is CANSRLPADNSPLHF. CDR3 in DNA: TGTGCCAACAGCCGACTGCCCGCTGATAATTCACCCCTCCACTTT.

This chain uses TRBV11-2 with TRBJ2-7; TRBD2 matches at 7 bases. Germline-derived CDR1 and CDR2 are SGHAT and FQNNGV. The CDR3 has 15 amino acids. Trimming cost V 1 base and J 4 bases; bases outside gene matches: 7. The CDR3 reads CASSLGFARGYEQYV. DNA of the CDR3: TGTGCCAGCAGCTTAGGGTTTGCGCGGGGGTACGAGCAGTACGTC.

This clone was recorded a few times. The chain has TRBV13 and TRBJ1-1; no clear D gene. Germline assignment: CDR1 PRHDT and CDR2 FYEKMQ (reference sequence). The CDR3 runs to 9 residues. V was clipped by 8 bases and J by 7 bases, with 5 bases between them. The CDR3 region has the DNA TGTGCCAGCGAGATTGAAGCTTTCTTT. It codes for CASEIEAFF.

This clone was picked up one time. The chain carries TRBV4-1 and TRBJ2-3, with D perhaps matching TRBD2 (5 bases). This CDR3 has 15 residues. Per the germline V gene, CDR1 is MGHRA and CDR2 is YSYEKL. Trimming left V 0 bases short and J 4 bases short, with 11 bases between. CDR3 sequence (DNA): TGCGCCAGCAGCCAAGAGGGGTCGCGGGCAGATACGCAGTATTTT. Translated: CASSQEGSRADTQYF.

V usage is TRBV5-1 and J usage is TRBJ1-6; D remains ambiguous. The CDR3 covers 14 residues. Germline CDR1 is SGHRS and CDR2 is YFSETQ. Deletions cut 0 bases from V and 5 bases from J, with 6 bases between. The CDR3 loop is CASSLAGHNSPLHF. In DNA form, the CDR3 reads TGCGCCAGCAGCTTGGCTGGGCATAATTCACCCCTCCACTTT.

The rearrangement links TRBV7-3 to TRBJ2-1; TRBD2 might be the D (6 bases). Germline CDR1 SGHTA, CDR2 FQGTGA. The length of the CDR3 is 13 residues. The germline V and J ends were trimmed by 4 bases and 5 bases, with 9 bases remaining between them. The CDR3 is CASSSGLHNEQFF. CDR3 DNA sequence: TGTGCCAGCAGCTCGGGACTTCACAATGAGCAGTTCTTC.

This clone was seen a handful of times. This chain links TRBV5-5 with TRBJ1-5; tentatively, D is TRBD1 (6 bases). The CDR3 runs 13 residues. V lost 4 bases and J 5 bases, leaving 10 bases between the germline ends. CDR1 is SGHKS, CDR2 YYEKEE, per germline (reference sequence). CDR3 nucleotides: TGTGCCAGCAGCATTCGGACAGATCAGCCCCAGCATTTT. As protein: CASSIRTDQPQHF.

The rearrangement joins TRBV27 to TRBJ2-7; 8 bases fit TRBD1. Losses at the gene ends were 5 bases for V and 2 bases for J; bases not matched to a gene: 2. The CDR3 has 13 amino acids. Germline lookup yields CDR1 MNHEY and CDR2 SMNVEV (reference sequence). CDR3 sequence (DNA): TGTGCCAGCAGTGTGGGACAGGCCTACGAGCAGTACTTC. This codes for CASSVGQAYEQYF.

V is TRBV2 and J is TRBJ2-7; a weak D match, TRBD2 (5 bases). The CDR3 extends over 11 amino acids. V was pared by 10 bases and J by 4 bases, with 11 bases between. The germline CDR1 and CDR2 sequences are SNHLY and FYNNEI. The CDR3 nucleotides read TGTGCCACCTCGCCGGGGTACGAGCAGTACTTC. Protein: CATSPGYEQYF.

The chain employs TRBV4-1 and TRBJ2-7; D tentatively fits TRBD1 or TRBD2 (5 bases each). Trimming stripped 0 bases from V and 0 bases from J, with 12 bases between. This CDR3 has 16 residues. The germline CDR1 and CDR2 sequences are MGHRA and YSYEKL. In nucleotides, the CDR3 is TGCGCCAGCAGCCAAGAGGGGGTACCAAGCTCCTACGAGCAGTACTTC. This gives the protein CASSQEGVPSSYEQYF.

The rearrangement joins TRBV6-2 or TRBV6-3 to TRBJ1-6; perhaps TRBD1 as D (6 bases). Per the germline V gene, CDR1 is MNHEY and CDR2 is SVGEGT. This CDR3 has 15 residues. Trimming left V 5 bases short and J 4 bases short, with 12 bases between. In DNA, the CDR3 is TGTGCCAGCAGTCTACAGGGTTTTTATAATTCACCCCTCCACTTT. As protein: CASSLQGFYNSPLHF.

The CDR3 DNA reads TGTGCCAGCAGTTACCTGGGACAGGGTGATGGCTACACCTTC. Translation: CASSYLGQGDGYTF. This chain links TRBV6-5 with TRBJ1-2, with 9 positions matching TRBD1. V was clipped by 2 bases and J by 6 bases; unmatched bases: 4. The V gene's germline CDR1 is MNHEY and CDR2 SVGAGI. CDR3 length: 14 amino acids.

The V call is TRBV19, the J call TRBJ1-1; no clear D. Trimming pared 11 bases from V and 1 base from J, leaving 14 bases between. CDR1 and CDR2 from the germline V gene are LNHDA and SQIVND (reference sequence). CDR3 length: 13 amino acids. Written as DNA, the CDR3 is TGTGCCGCCAGGTCGCGGGCGAACACTGAAGCTTTCTTT. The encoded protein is CAARSRANTEAFF.

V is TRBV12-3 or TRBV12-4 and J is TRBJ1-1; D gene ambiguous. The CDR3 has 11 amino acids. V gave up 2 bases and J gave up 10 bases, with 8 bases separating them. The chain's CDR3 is CASSLSWRAFF. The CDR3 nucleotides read TGTGCCAGCAGTTTATCTTGGCGAGCTTTCTTT.

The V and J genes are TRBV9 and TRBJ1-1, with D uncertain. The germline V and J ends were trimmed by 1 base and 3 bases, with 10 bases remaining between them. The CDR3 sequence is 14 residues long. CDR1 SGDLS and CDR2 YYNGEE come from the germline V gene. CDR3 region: CASSVQLYDTEAFF. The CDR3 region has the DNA TGTGCCAGCAGCGTACAGCTTTACGACACTGAAGCTTTCTTT. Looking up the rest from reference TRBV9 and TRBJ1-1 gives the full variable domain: DSGVTQTPKHLITATGQRVTLRCSPRSGDLSVYWYQQSLDQGLQFLIQYYNGEERAKGNILERFSAQQFPDLHSELNLSSLELGDSALYFCASSVQLYDTEAFFGQGTRLTVV.

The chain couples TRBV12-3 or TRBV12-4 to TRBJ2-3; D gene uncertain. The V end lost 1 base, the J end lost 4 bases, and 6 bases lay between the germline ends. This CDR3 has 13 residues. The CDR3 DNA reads TGTGCCAGCAGTTTAGTTGCGGCAGATACGCAGTATTTT. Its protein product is CASSLVAADTQYF.

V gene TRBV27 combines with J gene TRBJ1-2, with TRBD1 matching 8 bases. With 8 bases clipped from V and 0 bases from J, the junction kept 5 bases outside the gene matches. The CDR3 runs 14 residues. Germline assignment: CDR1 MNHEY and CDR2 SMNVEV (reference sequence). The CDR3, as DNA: TGTGCCAGCGGCTGGGGACAGGCTAACTATGGCTACACCTTC. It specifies CASGWGQANYGYTF.

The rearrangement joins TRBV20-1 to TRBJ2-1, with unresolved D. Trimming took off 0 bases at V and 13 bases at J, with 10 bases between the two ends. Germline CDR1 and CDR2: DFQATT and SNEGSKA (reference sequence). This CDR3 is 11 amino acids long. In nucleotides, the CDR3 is TGCAGTGCTAGAGATGGGCAGAATCAGTTCTTC. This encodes CSARDGQNQFF.

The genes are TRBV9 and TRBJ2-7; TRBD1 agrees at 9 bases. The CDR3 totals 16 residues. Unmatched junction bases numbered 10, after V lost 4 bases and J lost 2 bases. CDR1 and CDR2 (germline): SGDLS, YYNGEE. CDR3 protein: CASSPTGTGPTYEQYF. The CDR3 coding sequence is TGTGCCAGCAGCCCAACCGGGACAGGGCCTACCTACGAGCAGTACTTC.

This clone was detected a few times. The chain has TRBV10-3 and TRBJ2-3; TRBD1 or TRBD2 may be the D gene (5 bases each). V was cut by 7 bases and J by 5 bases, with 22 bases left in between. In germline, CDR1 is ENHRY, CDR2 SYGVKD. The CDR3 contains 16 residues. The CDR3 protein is CAIKGTEVPDVDTQYF. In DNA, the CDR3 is TGTGCCATCAAAGGGACCGAGGTTCCAGATGTAGATACGCAGTATTTT.

CDR3 DNA sequence: TGTGCCAGCAGCTTACCGGGACAGGGGATTAATTCACCCCTCCACTTT. Its translation: CASSLPGQGINSPLHF. This sequence joins TRBV7-9 and TRBJ1-6, with 10 bases lining up with TRBD1. Germline lookup yields CDR1 SEHNR and CDR2 FQNEAQ (reference sequence). Losses at the gene ends were 2 bases for V and 6 bases for J; bases not matched to a gene: 4. The CDR3 is 16 residues long.

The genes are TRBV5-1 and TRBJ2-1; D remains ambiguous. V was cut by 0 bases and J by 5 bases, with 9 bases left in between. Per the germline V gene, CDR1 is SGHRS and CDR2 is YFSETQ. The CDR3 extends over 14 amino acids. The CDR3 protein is CASSLARNNNEQFF. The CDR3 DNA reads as TGCGCCAGCAGCTTGGCACGGAATAACAATGAGCAGTTCTTC.

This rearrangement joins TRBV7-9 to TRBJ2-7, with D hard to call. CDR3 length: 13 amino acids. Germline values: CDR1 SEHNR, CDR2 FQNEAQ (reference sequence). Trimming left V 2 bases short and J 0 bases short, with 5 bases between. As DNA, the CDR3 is TGTGCCAGCAGCTTAAGTAGCTCCTACGAGCAGTACTTC. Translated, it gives CASSLSSSYEQYF.

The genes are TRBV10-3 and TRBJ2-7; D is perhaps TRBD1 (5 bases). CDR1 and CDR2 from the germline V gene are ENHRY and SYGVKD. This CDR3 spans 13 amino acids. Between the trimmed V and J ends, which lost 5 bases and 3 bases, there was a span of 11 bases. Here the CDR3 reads CAISPLDSYEQYF. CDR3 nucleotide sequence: TGTGCCATCAGTCCTCTCGACAGCTACGAGCAGTACTTC.

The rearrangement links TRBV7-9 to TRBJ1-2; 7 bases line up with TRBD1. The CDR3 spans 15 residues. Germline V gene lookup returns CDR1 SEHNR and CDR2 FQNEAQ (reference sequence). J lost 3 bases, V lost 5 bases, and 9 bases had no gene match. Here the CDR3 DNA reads TGTGCCAGCAGCATAAGAGACAGGGAAGACTATGGCTACACCTTC. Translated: CASSIRDREDYGYTF.

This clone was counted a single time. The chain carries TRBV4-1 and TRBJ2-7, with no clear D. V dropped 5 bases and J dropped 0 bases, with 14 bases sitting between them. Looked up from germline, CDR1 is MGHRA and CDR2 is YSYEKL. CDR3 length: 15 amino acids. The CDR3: CASSFIARHSYEQYF. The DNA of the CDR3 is TGCGCCAGCAGCTTCATAGCCCGGCACTCCTACGAGCAGTACTTC.

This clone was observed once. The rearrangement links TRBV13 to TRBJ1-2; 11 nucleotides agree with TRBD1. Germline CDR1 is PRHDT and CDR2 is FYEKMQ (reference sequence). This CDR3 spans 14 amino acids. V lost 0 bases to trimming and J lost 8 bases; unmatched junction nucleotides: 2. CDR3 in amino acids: CASSLGDRGRGYTF. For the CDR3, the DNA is TGTGCCAGCAGCTTAGGGGACAGGGGGCGAGGCTACACCTTC.

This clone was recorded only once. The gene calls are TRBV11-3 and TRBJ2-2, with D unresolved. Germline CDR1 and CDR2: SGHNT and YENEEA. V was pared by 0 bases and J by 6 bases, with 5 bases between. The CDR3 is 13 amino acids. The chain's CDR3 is CASSLDVAGELFF. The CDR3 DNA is TGTGCCAGCAGCTTAGATGTGGCCGGGGAGCTGTTTTTT.